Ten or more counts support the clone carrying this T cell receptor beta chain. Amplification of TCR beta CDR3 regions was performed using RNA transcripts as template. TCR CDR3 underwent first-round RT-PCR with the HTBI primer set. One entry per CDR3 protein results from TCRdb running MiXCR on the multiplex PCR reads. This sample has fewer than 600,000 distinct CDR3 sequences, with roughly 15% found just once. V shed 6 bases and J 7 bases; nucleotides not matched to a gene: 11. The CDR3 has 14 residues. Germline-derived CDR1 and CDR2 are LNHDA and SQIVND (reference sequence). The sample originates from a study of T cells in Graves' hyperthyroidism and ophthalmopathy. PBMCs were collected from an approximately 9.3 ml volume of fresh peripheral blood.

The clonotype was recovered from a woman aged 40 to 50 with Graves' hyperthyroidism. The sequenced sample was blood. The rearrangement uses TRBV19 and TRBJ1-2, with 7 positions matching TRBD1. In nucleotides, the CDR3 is TGTGCCAGTAGCCACCCAGGGGGAAGTGGTGGCTACACCTTC. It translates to CASSHPGGSGGYTF.